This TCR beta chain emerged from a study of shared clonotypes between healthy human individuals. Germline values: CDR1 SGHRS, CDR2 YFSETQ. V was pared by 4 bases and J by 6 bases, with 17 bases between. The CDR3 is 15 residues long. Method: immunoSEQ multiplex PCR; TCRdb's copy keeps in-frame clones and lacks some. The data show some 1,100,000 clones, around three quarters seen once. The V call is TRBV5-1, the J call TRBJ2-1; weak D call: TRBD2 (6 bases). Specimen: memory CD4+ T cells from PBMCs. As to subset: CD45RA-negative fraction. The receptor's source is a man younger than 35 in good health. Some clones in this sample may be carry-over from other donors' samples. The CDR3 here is CASSVAGNPSNEQFF. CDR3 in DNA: TGCGCCAGCAGCGTCGCGGGGAATCCCTCCAATGAGCAGTTCTTC. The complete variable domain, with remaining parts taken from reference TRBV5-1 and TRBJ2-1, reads KAGVTQTPRYLIKTRGQQVTLSCSPISGHRSVSWYQQTPGQGLQFLFEYFSETQRNKGNFPGRFSGRQFSNSRSEMNVSTLELGDSALYLCASSVAGNPSNEQFFGPGTRLTVL.